One and the same sample provided the 28 T cell receptor beta chains below, sequenced in a study of cytomegalovirus exposure and HLA in healthy donors. The PCR employed 60 Vbeta primers together with 13 Jbeta primers. Repertoires were generated with immunoSEQ multiplex PCR, while TCRdb's copy carries only in-frame clones and drops some. Found here are 150,000 or so clones, about 80% of them singletons; the top ten hold 1.4%. The specimen was PBMCs. All receptors derive from a man aged 30-40 years in good health and CMV-seropositive.

The genes are TRBV19 and TRBJ1-2; 7 bases align to TRBD1. The CDR3 extends over 14 amino acids. Trimming cost V 6 bases and J 3 bases; bases outside gene matches: 7. Germline CDR1 LNHDA, CDR2 SQIVND (reference sequence). The CDR3 loop is CASRTGQTHYGYTF. For the CDR3, the DNA is TGTGCCAGTAGGACAGGGCAAACCCACTATGGCTACACCTTC.

This clone has only a few counts. The V and J genes are TRBV14 and TRBJ1-3; the match to TRBD1 covers 7 bases. CDR3 size: 17 residues. The V segment lost 3 bases and the J segment 0 bases; nucleotides outside the gene matches: 8. Germline V lookup: CDR1 SGHDN, CDR2 FVKESK. Here the CDR3 DNA reads TGTGCCAGCAGCCATTCCCTGGGACAGAGCTCTGGAAACACCATATATTTT. Amino acids: CASSHSLGQSSGNTIYF.

The chain employs TRBV28 and TRBJ1-5; the D gene is possibly TRBD1 (5 bases). The CDR3 is made up of 12 amino acids. CDR1 is MDHEN and CDR2 is SYDVKM in the germline V gene. This chain's CDR3 is CAWGGGSQPQHF. CDR3 sequence (DNA): TGTGCTTGGGGGGGTGGCTCTCAGCCCCAGCATTTT.

The rearrangement joins TRBV15 to TRBJ1-1, with D unclear. The germline CDR1 and CDR2 sequences are LNHNV and YYDKDF (reference sequence). Trimming stripped 1 base from V and 1 base from J, with 4 bases between. The CDR3 is 13 amino acids. CDR3 sequence: CATSRGANTEAFF. For the CDR3, the DNA is TGTGCCACCAGCAGAGGCGCGAACACTGAAGCTTTCTTT.

The J gene is TRBJ2-7, the V gene TRBV18; 9 positions match TRBD1. Germline assignment: CDR1 KGHSH and CDR2 LQKENI. The trim removed 6 bases at V and 2 bases at J, leaving 11 bases unmatched. CDR3 length equals 16 residues. The CDR3 loop is CASSPQGTGSTYEQYF. The DNA of the CDR3 is TGTGCCAGCTCGCCCCAAGGGACAGGGAGCACCTACGAGCAGTACTTC. The whole variable domain, filled in from reference TRBV18 and TRBJ2-7, reads NAGVMQNPRHLVRRRGQEARLRCSPMKGHSHVYWYRQLPEEGLKFMVYLQKENIIDESGMPKERFSAEFPKEGPSILRIQQVVRGDSAAYFCASSPQGTGSTYEQYFGPGTRLTVT.

This sequence joins TRBV28 and TRBJ2-2; the match to TRBD2 covers 13 bases. The J segment lost 7 bases and the V segment lost 6 bases, leaving 8 bases of the junction unmatched. Looked up from germline, CDR1 is MDHEN and CDR2 is SYDVKM. The CDR3 has 16 residues. This CDR3 reads CASSYGTSGVRGELFF. The CDR3, as DNA: TGTGCCAGCAGCTACGGGACTAGCGGGGTGCGCGGGGAGCTGTTTTTT.

The chain links TRBV29-1 to TRBJ2-2, with a possible D match to TRBD1 (6 bases). V was clipped by 6 bases and J by 4 bases, with 21 bases between them. The CDR3 totals 16 residues. Germline values: CDR1 SQVTM, CDR2 ANQGSEA. The CDR3 DNA sequence: TGCAGCGTCTATGTAGGACCTCAACAGGGCACCGGGGAGCTGTTTTTT. Protein product: CSVYVGPQQGTGELFF.

J is TRBJ2-1 and V is TRBV13; 15 positions match TRBD2. Germline loops: CDR1 PRHDT, CDR2 FYEKMQ (reference sequence). The V and J ends lost 4 bases and 8 bases, in that order; junction bases with no gene match: 6. This CDR3 has 16 residues. The CDR3, as DNA: TGTGCCAGCAGCTCCGGTCGGACTAGCGGGAGGGATGAGCAGTTCTTC. Protein sequence: CASSSGRTSGRDEQFF. The full variable domain, in which reference TRBV13 and TRBJ2-1 provide the parts outside the CDR3, is AAGVIQSPRHLIKEKRETATLKCYPIPRHDTVYWYQQGPGQDPQFLISFYEKMQSDKGSIPDRFSAQQFSDYHSELNMSSLELGDSALYFCASSSGRTSGRDEQFFGPGTRLTVL.

The chain recombines TRBV6-5 with TRBJ2-5; 8 nucleotides match TRBD2. The junction had 8 bases not matched to a gene; V was cut back by 6 bases and J by 5 bases. The CDR3 runs 14 residues. CDR1 and CDR2 (germline): MNHEY, SVGAGI. CDR3 amino acids: CASSLLAGQETQYF. The CDR3 coding sequence is TGTGCCAGCAGCCTCCTAGCGGGCCAGGAGACCCAGTACTTC.

This chain connects TRBV6-5 to TRBJ2-5, with TRBD2 as a possible D gene (5 bases). Germline loops: CDR1 MNHEY, CDR2 SVGAGI. Trimming took 6 bases from V and 4 from J, leaving 18 bases between them. This CDR3 is built from 15 residues. The CDR3: CASRTGNHRGETQYF. In nucleotides, the CDR3 is TGTGCCAGCAGGACCGGGAACCACAGAGGAGAGACCCAGTACTTC.

The chain carries TRBV7-2 and TRBJ2-7, with 9 bases lining up with TRBD1. From germline, CDR1 is SGHTA and CDR2 FQGNSA. V dropped 8 bases and J dropped 1; count of bases not matched to a gene: 9. This CDR3 spans 15 amino acids. The chain's CDR3 is CASGLQGAGSYEQYF. The CDR3 bases are TGTGCCAGCGGCCTACAGGGGGCGGGGTCCTACGAGCAGTACTTC.

J is TRBJ2-7 and V is TRBV6-5; 9 bases agree with TRBD2. From germline, CDR1 is MNHEY and CDR2 SVGAGI. V was pared by 3 bases and J by 3 bases, with 6 bases of the junction left unmatched. The CDR3 is 15 residues long. Here the CDR3 DNA reads TGTGCCAGCAGTTATACCGGGACTAGCTTCTACGAGCAGTACTTC. This encodes CASSYTGTSFYEQYF.

The chain links TRBV7-6 to TRBJ2-2; 10 bases are shared with TRBD1. V was clipped by 5 bases and J by 1 base; unmatched bases: 4. The CDR3 consists of 16 residues. In germline, CDR1 is SGHVS, CDR2 FNYEAQ. Written as DNA, the CDR3 is TGTGCCAGCAGCCAGGGACAGGGGATGAACACCGGGGAGCTGTTTTTT. Protein sequence: CASSQGQGMNTGELFF.

The chain links TRBV27 to TRBJ2-7; 8 positions agree with TRBD2. After removal of 4 bases from V and 3 bases from J, the junction contained 5 bases not matched to a gene. Germline CDR1 reads MNHEY; CDR2 reads SMNVEV (reference sequence). The CDR3 sequence is 14 residues long. CDR3 sequence: CASSSGGAHYEQYF. In DNA form, the CDR3 reads TGTGCCAGCAGTTCCGGGGGGGCCCACTACGAGCAGTACTTC.

This chain's CDR3 is CASKNSGSHEQYF. The CDR3 DNA sequence: TGTGCCAGCAAAAATAGCGGGAGCCACGAGCAGTACTTC. This chain links TRBV6-1 with TRBJ2-7, with 9 bases identical to TRBD2. CDR1 and CDR2 from the germline V gene are MNHNS and SASEGT. V lost 7 bases, J lost 5 bases, and 6 bases stayed unmatched. The CDR3 length is 13 residues.

This clone was observed once. Its ends do not fully match the called genes, so a read error is possible. This chain connects TRBV6-1 to TRBJ1-1; 10 nucleotides align to TRBD1. The CDR3 runs to 15 residues. CDR1 and CDR2 from the germline V gene are MNHNS and SASEGT. The CDR3 nucleotides are TGTGCCAGCAGTGCAGGGACAGGGGACAACAATGAAGCTTTCTTT. It encodes CASSAGTGDNNEAFF.

This clone was picked up a small number of times. Within the sample, other DNA sequences also encode this same CDR3. This sequence joins TRBV5-1 and TRBJ1-3; unclear D gene. Trimming removed 3 bases from V and 0 bases from J, with 7 bases in between. From germline, CDR1 is SGHRS and CDR2 YFSETQ. The CDR3 is 14 residues long. CDR3 nucleotide sequence: TGCGCCAGCAGCTCGGGGAGCTCTGGAAACACCATATATTTT. Translated, it gives CASSSGSSGNTIYF.

This chain joins TRBV14 and TRBJ2-5; D is unclear. Trimming cost V 2 bases and J 7 bases, with 11 bases left between them. The germline V gene encodes CDR1 SGHDN and CDR2 FVKESK. This CDR3 spans 13 amino acids. In DNA form, the CDR3 reads TGTGCCAGCAGCCAATCTGCGTTTATGACCCAGTACTTC. This encodes CASSQSAFMTQYF.

V gene TRBV7-2 combines with J gene TRBJ1-3; D unresolved. The CDR3 extends over 14 amino acids. Germline values: CDR1 SGHTA, CDR2 FQGNSA. Deletions cut 1 base from V and 0 bases from J, with 4 bases between. The CDR3 DNA reads as TGTGCCAGCAGCTTAGGGCCCTCTGGAAACACCATATATTTT. Protein: CASSLGPSGNTIYF.

This chain links TRBV10-3 with TRBJ1-1; 7 bases are a match to TRBD1. This CDR3 comprises 16 residues. With 4 bases clipped from V and 2 bases from J, the junction kept 10 bases outside the gene matches. In germline, CDR1 is ENHRY, CDR2 SYGVKD. The CDR3, as DNA: TGTGCCATCAGTGTGGTCAGGGGGATACGAAACACTGAAGCTTTCTTT. Amino acids: CAISVVRGIRNTEAFF.

V is TRBV27 and J is TRBJ2-7, with 9 bases fitting TRBD2. V gave up 3 bases and J gave up 3 bases; unmatched junction bases: 12. The CDR3 has 17 residues. From germline, CDR1 is MNHEY and CDR2 SMNVEV (reference sequence). The CDR3 DNA reads TGTGCCAGCAGTTTCTTTGGACTAGCGAATCTGAACTACGAGCAGTACTTC. Its protein product is CASSFFGLANLNYEQYF.

The chain has TRBV5-6 and TRBJ2-1; 9 positions agree with TRBD2. CDR3 length equals 15 residues. CDR1 and CDR2 (germline): SGHDT, YYEEEE. With V trimmed by 0 bases and J by 12 bases, 10 bases remained unmatched. CDR3 in DNA: TGTGCCAGCAGCTTGGGACTAGCGGAGCCAGAAAGGCAGTTCTTC. This codes for CASSLGLAEPERQFF.

There are a few counts of this clone. The chain joins TRBV6-6 to TRBJ1-2; D is unclear. The germline V gene has CDR1 MNHNY and CDR2 SVGAGI (reference sequence). The CDR3 consists of 11 residues. Trimming cost V 6 bases and J 8 bases, with 10 bases left between them. The CDR3 DNA follows: TGTGCCAGCAGCGCAGCGAGGGGCTACACCTTC. Translated: CASSAARGYTF.

The CDR3 coding sequence is TGTGCCAGCAGCTCCAGGGGCGCCACGTTCGAGCAGTACTTC. Translated: CASSSRGATFEQYF. This chain links TRBV28 with TRBJ2-7, with a weak D call TRBD1 (6 bases). Germline-derived CDR1 and CDR2 are MDHEN and SYDVKM. The V end lost 6 bases, the J end lost 6 bases, and 18 bases lay between the germline ends. This CDR3 region has 14 residues.

The chain uses TRBV19 and TRBJ1-1; no firm D call. V was cut by 7 bases and J by 1 base, with 10 bases left in between. The CDR3 consists of 13 residues. CDR1 is LNHDA, CDR2 SQIVND, per germline (reference sequence). CDR3 nucleotide sequence: TGTGCCAGTATGAGGGCCGAGAACACTGAAGCTTTCTTT. It translates to CASMRAENTEAFF.

CDR3 nucleotides: TGTGCCAGCACTAGGGACAGTAGAAGCGAGCAGTACTTC. The encoded protein is CASTRDSRSEQYF. The chain employs TRBV28 and TRBJ2-7, with 7 bases that match TRBD1. This CDR3 comprises 13 residues. Trimming removed 7 bases from V and 6 bases from J; junction bases left unmatched: 9. Germline lookup yields CDR1 MDHEN and CDR2 SYDVKM.

About this clone itself: In the same sample, other DNA sequences code for this CDR3. CDR3 sequence: CASSSRDRGYEQYF. Written as DNA, the CDR3 is TGTGCCAGCAGCTCCCGGGACAGGGGCTACGAGCAGTACTTC. The chain carries TRBV7-2 and TRBJ2-7; 10 bases are shared with TRBD1. The CDR3 covers 14 residues. J was trimmed by 3 bases and V by 4 bases; bases with no gene match: 3. Germline V gene lookup returns CDR1 SGHTA and CDR2 FQGNSA.

CDR3 coding DNA: TGTGCCAGCAGCTCCGGACAGGGAGCTGATGGCTACACCTTC. This translates into CASSSGQGADGYTF. The chain couples TRBV7-9 to TRBJ1-2; 8 nucleotides align to TRBD1. Germline loops: CDR1 SEHNR, CDR2 FQNEAQ (reference sequence). This CDR3 is built from 14 residues. V shed 4 bases, J shed 6 bases, and the junction held 7 bases outside the gene matches.